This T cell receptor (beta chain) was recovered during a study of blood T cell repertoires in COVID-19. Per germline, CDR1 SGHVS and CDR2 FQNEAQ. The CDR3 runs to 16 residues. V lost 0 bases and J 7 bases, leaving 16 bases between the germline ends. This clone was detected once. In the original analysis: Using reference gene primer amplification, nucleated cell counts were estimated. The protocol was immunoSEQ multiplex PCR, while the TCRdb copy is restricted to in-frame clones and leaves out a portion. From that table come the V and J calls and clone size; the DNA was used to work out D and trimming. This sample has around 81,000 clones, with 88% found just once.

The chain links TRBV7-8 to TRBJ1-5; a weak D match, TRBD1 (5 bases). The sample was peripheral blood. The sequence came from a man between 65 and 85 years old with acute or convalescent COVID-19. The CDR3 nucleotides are TGTGCCAGCAGCTTAGCTTCGGGCAGGGATTGGCAGCCCCAGCATTTT. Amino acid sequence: CASSLASGRDWQPQHF.